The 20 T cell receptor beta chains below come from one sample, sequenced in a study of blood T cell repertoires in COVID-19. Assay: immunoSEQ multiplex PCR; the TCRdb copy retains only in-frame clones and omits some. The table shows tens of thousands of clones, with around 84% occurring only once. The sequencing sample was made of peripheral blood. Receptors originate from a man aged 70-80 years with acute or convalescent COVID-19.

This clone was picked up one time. DNA of the CDR3: TGTGCCAGCAGCTCCGTTGGTCAGAATAGCAATCAGCCCCAGCATTTT. Its protein is CASSSVGQNSNQPQHF. The chain is built from TRBV5-4 and TRBJ1-5; D remains ambiguous. CDR1 is SGHNT and CDR2 is YYREEE in the germline V gene (reference sequence). The CDR3 runs 16 residues. V lost 3 bases to trimming and J lost 0 bases, with 13 bases between them.

The CDR3 loop is CASSSYQGEAKNIQYF. Written as DNA, the CDR3 is TGTGCCAGCAGTTCTTACCAGGGGGAGGCCAAAAACATTCAGTACTTC. The rearrangement links TRBV6-2 or TRBV6-3 to TRBJ2-4; 7 bases are shared with TRBD1. There are 16 residues in the CDR3. Germline CDR1 reads MNHEY; CDR2 reads SVGEGT. V was clipped by 4 bases and J by 1 base; unmatched bases: 7.

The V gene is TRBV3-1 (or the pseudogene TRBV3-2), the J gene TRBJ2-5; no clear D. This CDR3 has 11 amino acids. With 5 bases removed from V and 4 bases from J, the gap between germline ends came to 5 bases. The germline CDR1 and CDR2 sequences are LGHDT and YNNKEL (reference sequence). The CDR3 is CASSVLETQYF. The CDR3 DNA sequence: TGTGCCAGCAGCGTCCTAGAGACCCAGTACTTC.

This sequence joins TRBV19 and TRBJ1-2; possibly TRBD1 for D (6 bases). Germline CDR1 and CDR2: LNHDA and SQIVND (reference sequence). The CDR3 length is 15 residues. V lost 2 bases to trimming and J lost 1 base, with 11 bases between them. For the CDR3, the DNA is TGTGCCAGTAGTATATTTGGGGGCAGTAACTATGGCTACACCTTC. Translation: CASSIFGGSNYGYTF.

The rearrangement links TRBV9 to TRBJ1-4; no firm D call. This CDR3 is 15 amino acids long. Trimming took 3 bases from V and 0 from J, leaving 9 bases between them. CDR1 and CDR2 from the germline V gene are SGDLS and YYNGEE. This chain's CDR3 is CASSGRAPTNEKLFF. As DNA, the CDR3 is TGTGCCAGCAGCGGCAGAGCGCCAACTAATGAAAAACTGTTTTTT.

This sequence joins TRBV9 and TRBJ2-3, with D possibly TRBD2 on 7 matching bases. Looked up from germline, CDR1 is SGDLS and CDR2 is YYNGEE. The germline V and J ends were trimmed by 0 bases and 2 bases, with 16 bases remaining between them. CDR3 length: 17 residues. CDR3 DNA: TGTGCCAGCAGCGTAGCTGGGGCGGGGGCCCCCACAGATACGCAGTATTTT. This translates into CASSVAGAGAPTDTQYF.

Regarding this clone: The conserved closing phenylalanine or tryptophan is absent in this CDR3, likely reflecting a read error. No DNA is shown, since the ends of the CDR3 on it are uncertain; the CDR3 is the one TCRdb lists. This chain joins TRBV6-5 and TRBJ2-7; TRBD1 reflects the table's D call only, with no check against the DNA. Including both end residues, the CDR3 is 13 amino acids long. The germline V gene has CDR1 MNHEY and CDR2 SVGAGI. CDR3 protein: CASSYRTGTGWNI.

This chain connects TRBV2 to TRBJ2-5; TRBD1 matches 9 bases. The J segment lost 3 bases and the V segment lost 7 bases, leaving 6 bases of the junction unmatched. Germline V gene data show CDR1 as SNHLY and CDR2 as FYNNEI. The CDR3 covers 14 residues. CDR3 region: CASNSRTGEETQYF. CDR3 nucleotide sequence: TGTGCCAGCAATTCCCGGACAGGGGAAGAGACCCAGTACTTC.

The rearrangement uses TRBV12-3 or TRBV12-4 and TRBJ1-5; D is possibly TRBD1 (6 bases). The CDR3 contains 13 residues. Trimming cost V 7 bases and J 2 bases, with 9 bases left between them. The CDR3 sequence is CASTRGGNQPQHF. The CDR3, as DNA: TGTGCCAGCACCAGGGGTGGCAATCAGCCCCAGCATTTT.

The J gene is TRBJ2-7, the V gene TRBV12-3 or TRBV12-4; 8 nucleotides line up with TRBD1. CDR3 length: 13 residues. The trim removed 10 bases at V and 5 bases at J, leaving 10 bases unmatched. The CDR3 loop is CATSWDRHNEQYF. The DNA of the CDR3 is TGTGCCACCTCTTGGGACAGGCACAACGAGCAGTACTTC.

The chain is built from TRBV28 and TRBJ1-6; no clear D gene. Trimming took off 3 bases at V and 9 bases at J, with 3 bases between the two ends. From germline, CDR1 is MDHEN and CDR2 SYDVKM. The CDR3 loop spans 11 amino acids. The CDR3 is CASSFRSPLHF. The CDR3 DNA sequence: TGTGCCAGCAGTTTTCGTTCACCCCTCCACTTT.

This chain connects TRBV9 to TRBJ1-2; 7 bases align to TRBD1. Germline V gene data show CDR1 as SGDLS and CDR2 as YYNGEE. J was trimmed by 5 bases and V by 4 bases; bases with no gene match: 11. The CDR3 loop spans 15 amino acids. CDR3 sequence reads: CASSTRDRSEYGYTF. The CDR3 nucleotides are TGTGCCAGCAGCACGCGGGACAGAAGTGAATATGGCTACACCTTC.

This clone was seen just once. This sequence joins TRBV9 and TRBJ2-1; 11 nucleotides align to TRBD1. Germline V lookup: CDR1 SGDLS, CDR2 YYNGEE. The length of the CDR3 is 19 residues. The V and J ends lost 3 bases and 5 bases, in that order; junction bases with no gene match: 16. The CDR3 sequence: CASSASGQGAGLTHNEQFF. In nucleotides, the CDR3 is TGTGCCAGCAGCGCCTCCGGACAGGGGGCAGGACTGACTCACAATGAGCAGTTCTTC.

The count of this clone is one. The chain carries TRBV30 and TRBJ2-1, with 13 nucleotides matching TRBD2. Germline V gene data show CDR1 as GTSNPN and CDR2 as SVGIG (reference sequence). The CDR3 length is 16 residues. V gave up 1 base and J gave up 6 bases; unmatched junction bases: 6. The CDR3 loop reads CAWSEPGLAGLNEQFF. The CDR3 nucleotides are TGTGCCTGGAGTGAACCGGGACTAGCGGGGCTCAATGAGCAGTTCTTC.

CDR3 amino acids: CASSVTGGTKDEQFF. CDR3 coding DNA: TGTGCCAGTAGTGTGACAGGGGGAACTAAGGATGAGCAGTTCTTC. J is TRBJ2-1 and V is TRBV19, with 9 bases lining up with TRBD1. V lost 5 bases to trimming and J lost 8 bases; unmatched junction nucleotides: 10. CDR1 and CDR2 from the germline V gene are LNHDA and SQIVND (reference sequence). The CDR3 consists of 15 residues. The whole variable domain, filled in from reference TRBV19 and TRBJ2-1, reads DGGITQSPKYLFRKEGQNVTLSCEQNLNHDAMYWYRQDPGQGLRLIYYSQIVNDFQKGDIAEGYSVSREKKESFPLTVTSAQKNPTAFYLCASSVTGGTKDEQFFGPGTRLTVL.

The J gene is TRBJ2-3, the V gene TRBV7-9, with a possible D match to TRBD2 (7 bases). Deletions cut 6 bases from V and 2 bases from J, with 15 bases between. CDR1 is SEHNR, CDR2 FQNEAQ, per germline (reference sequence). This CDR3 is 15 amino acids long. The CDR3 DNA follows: TGTGCCAGCAGTTATGCGGGGGCTATCACAGATACGCAGTATTTT. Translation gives CASSYAGAITDTQYF.

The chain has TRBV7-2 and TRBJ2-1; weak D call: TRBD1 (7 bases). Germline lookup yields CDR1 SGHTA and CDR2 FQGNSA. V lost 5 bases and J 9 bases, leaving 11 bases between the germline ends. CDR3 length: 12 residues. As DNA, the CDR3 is TGTGCCAGCAGCCAGCAGGGGGGTGAGCAGTTCTTC. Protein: CASSQQGGEQFF.

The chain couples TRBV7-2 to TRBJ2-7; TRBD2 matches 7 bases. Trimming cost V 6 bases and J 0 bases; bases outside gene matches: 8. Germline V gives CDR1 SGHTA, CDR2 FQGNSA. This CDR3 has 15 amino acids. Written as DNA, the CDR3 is TGTGCCAGCAGTTCCGCCGGGACTAACTCCTACGAGCAGTACTTC. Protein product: CASSSAGTNSYEQYF.

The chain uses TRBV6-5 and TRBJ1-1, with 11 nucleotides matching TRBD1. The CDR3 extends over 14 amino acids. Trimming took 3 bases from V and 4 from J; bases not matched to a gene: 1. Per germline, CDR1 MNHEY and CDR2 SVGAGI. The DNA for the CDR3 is TGTGCCAGCAGTTATGGGACAGGGGGCACTGAAGCTTTCTTT. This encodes CASSYGTGGTEAFF.

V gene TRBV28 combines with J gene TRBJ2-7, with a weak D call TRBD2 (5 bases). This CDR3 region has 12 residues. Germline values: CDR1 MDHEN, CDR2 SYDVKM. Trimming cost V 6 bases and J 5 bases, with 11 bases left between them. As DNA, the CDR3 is TGTGCCAGCAGATATAGGCGGGACGAGCAGTACTTC. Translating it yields CASRYRRDEQYF. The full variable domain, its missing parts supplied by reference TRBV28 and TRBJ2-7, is DVKVTQSSRYLVKRTGEKVFLECVQDMDHENMFWYRQDPGLGLRLIYFSYDVKMKEKGDIPEGYSVSREKKERFSLILESASTNQTSMYLCASRYRRDEQYFGPGTRLTVT.